These 2 T cell receptor beta chains were sequenced from one sample in a study of cytomegalovirus exposure and HLA in healthy donors. Both 60 Vbeta primers and 13 Jbeta primers went into the PCR. The protocol was immunoSEQ multiplex PCR, while the TCRdb copy is restricted to in-frame clones and leaves out a portion. The sample consists of 55,000 to 70,000 clones, approximately 83% of them appearing once. The sample taken for sequencing was PBMCs. Receptor source: a human donor in good health.

V and J are TRBV30 and TRBJ2-7; D is perhaps TRBD1 (7 bases). Trimming took off 3 bases at V and 1 base at J, with 13 bases between the two ends. The length of the CDR3 is 14 residues. Germline loops: CDR1 GTSNPN, CDR2 SVGIG (reference sequence). The CDR3 nucleotides read TGTGCCTGGAGCACGACAGGGAGGTCCTACGAGCAGTACTTC. Translated: CAWSTTGRSYEQYF.

This clone was seen just once. This chain connects TRBV25-1 to TRBJ1-1, with a tentative D call TRBD1 (5 bases). The CDR3 totals 13 residues. Germline CDR1 MGHDK, CDR2 SYGVNS. V was trimmed by 5 bases and J by 5 bases, leaving 12 bases between them. The CDR3 spells CASSLPGRTEAFF. The CDR3 DNA sequence: TGTGCCAGCAGTTTGCCAGGGAGGACTGAAGCTTTCTTT.